A single sample is the source of the 17 T cell receptor beta chains below, sequenced in a study of CD8 T cells in Susac syndrome. Reverse transcription of roughly 0.45 to 1 ug RNA was performed with random hexamers. Each CDR3 protein gets one entry after TCRdb re-called the immunoSEQ multiplex PCR reads with MiXCR. The table records around 200,000 distinct CDR3 sequences, about 94% of them present only once. The sample consisted of CD4+ T cells from PBMCs. These receptors were taken from a human donor with multiple sclerosis.

The chain uses TRBV29-1 and TRBJ2-3, with D maybe TRBD1 (6 bases). CDR1 SQVTM and CDR2 ANQGSEA come from the germline V gene. The CDR3 is made up of 13 amino acids. Trimming took 1 base from V and 7 from J, leaving 12 bases between them. The CDR3 nucleotides read TGCAGCGTTGAAGGCAGGGGCGAACATACGCAGTATTTT. Amino acids: CSVEGRGEHTQYF.

This chain joins TRBV12-3 or TRBV12-4 and TRBJ1-2; D not certain. V was trimmed by 1 base and J by 3 bases, leaving 9 bases between them. CDR3 length: 14 amino acids. CDR3 DNA sequence: TGTGCCAGCAGTTTAGGCCAGGCCCACTATGGCTACACCTTC. Its protein is CASSLGQAHYGYTF.

The V call is TRBV30, the J call TRBJ2-2; D is unresolved. Germline V gives CDR1 GTSNPN, CDR2 SVGIG (reference sequence). V was pared by 0 bases and J by 1 base, with 6 bases between. The CDR3 extends over 14 amino acids. This CDR3 is CAWSVKVNTGELFF. DNA of the CDR3: TGTGCCTGGAGTGTAAAGGTGAACACCGGGGAGCTGTTTTTT.

This sequence joins TRBV5-1 and TRBJ2-3, with 11 bases identical to TRBD2. Germline-derived CDR1 and CDR2 are SGHRS and YFSETQ. V shed 4 bases and J 5 bases; nucleotides not matched to a gene: 9. The CDR3 runs 16 residues. CDR3 sequence reads: CASSRDSGGAGDTQYF. CDR3 coding DNA: TGCGCCAGCAGCCGCGATAGCGGGGGGGCCGGAGATACGCAGTATTTT.

The chain is built from TRBV29-1 and TRBJ1-2; TRBD1 matches 8 bases. The ends lost 1 base at V and 3 bases at J; junction bases unmatched: 7. Germline V CDR1 and CDR2: SQVTM, ANQGSEA. The CDR3 totals 15 residues. CDR3 residues: CSVEGTGIGDYGYTF. The CDR3 DNA sequence: TGCAGCGTTGAAGGGACAGGGATTGGGGACTATGGCTACACCTTC.

In this sample, this clonotype turned up once. This chain uses TRBV7-9 with TRBJ1-2; D call uncertain. V lost 0 bases to trimming and J lost 5 bases, with 13 bases between them. CDR1 is SEHNR, CDR2 FQNEAQ, per germline (reference sequence). The CDR3 is 15 residues long. The CDR3 loop is CASSLAIPGRYGYTF. For the CDR3, the DNA is TGTGCCAGCAGCTTAGCGATTCCAGGCAGATATGGCTACACCTTC.

This rearrangement joins TRBV12-3 or TRBV12-4 to TRBJ2-5, with D tentatively TRBD1 (5 bases). Trimming left V 2 bases short and J 4 bases short, with 11 bases between. The CDR3 is 14 amino acids. CDR3 sequence reads: CASSLQGGGETQYF. CDR3 nucleotide sequence: TGTGCCAGCAGTTTACAGGGCGGCGGAGAGACCCAGTACTTC.

V is TRBV29-1 and J is TRBJ2-7; TRBD1 matches at 9 bases. V lost 6 bases and J lost 3; bases outside the gene matches: 6. Germline lookup yields CDR1 SQVTM and CDR2 ANQGSEA. The CDR3 runs to 13 residues. The CDR3 nucleotides read TGCAGCGTAATACCGGGACAGGGCTACGAGCAGTACTTC. It codes for CSVIPGQGYEQYF.

The gene calls are TRBV29-1 and TRBJ2-3; 7 bases are shared with TRBD2. V lost 7 bases and J lost 5; bases outside the gene matches: 6. Germline values: CDR1 SQVTM, CDR2 ANQGSEA. The CDR3 covers 12 residues. The CDR3 DNA sequence: TGCAGCGCCCTTGGCGGGGGAGATACGCAGTATTTT. Translated, it gives CSALGGGDTQYF.

This clonotype was seen once. The V and J genes are TRBV29-1 and TRBJ2-2, with D possibly being TRBD2 (6 bases). Looked up from germline, CDR1 is SQVTM and CDR2 is ANQGSEA. This CDR3 contains 14 residues. The germline V and J ends were trimmed by 5 bases and 0 bases, with 10 bases remaining between them. CDR3 in amino acids: CSVLSGANTGELFF. The CDR3, as DNA: TGCAGCGTTCTTAGCGGAGCGAACACCGGGGAGCTGTTTTTT.

V usage is TRBV4-2 and J usage is TRBJ2-3; 10 bases agree with TRBD2. Germline CDR1 LGHNA, CDR2 YNFKEQ. Trimming cost V 1 base and J 4 bases; bases outside gene matches: 11. The CDR3 extends over 18 amino acids. CDR3: CASSQGTSGVIGADTQYF. In DNA, the CDR3 is TGTGCCAGCAGCCAAGGTACTAGCGGGGTAATCGGCGCAGATACGCAGTATTTT.

CDR3: CSVGLGGEQPQHF. The CDR3 nucleotides read TGCAGCGTCGGGTTGGGGGGCGAGCAGCCCCAGCATTTT. The chain links TRBV29-1 to TRBJ1-5; D is perhaps TRBD1 (6 bases). CDR1 is SQVTM, CDR2 ANQGSEA, per germline. Trimming cost V 6 bases and J 7 bases, with 16 bases left between them. The CDR3 sequence is 13 residues long.

The V gene is TRBV15, the J gene TRBJ2-7; perhaps TRBD1 as D (5 bases). V was pared by 1 base and J by 2 bases, with 12 bases between. The CDR3 has 15 residues. Germline CDR1 LNHNV, CDR2 YYDKDF (reference sequence). CDR3 amino acids: CATSRGQGAPYEQYF. In DNA, the CDR3 is TGTGCCACCAGCAGAGGGCAAGGGGCCCCCTACGAGCAGTACTTC. The full variable domain, its missing parts supplied by reference TRBV15 and TRBJ2-7, is DAMVIQNPRYQVTQFGKPVTLSCSQTLNHNVMYWYQQKSSQAPKLLFHYYDKDFNNEADTPDNFQSRRPNTSFCFLDIRSPGLGDTAMYLCATSRGQGAPYEQYFGPGTRLTVT.

The chain links TRBV6-5 to TRBJ2-7, with D uncertain. The CDR3 is 11 amino acids. Looked up from germline, CDR1 is MNHEY and CDR2 is SVGAGI. V was clipped by 8 bases and J by 2 bases, with 7 bases between them. DNA of the CDR3: TGTGCCAGCGGTCGTCCCTACGAGCAGTACTTC. Residues: CASGRPYEQYF.

The V gene is TRBV28, the J gene TRBJ2-1; 9 bases agree with TRBD2. This CDR3 comprises 16 residues. Germline CDR1 MDHEN, CDR2 SYDVKM. The ends lost 4 bases at V and 4 bases at J; junction bases unmatched: 8. The CDR3 DNA is TGTGCCAGCAGTTCTAGCGGGGTCCACTATTACAATGAGCAGTTCTTC. Its translation: CASSSSGVHYYNEQFF.

The CDR3: CSARGLAGSGYTF. The CDR3 nucleotides read TGCAGTGCTAGAGGGCTGGCGGGCTCGGGCTACACCTTC. The chain uses TRBV20-1 and TRBJ1-2; unclear D gene. Trimming shortened V by 1 base and J by 8 bases, and 14 bases separated the two germline ends. Germline V gene sequence: CDR1 DFQATT, CDR2 SNEGSKA (reference sequence). The CDR3 has 13 residues.

The chain's CDR3 is CSAREGGRDEKLFF. The CDR3, as DNA: TGCAGTGCTAGAGAGGGTGGCAGGGATGAAAAACTGTTTTTT. J is TRBJ1-4 and V is TRBV20-1, with D maybe TRBD1 (5 bases). The CDR3 is 14 amino acids. Trimming took 0 bases from V and 6 from J, leaving 11 bases between them. The germline V gene encodes CDR1 DFQATT and CDR2 SNEGSKA (reference sequence).